The 27 T cell receptor beta chains in this list originate from one sample, sequenced in a study of OX40 agonist ivuxolimab in advanced cancers. Measured with immunoSEQ multiplex PCR; TCRdb has only the in-frame clones, and not every one. Among tens of thousands of clones listed, about 88% were seen once. This specimen was CD4+ or CD8+ T cells sorted from blood, taken in a trial of the OX40 agonist ivuxolimab. The receptors shown here come from an adult with an advanced solid tumor such as melanoma, head and neck, liver or kidney cancer.

The chain couples TRBV2 to TRBJ1-1; D uncertain. The V end lost 7 bases, the J end lost 1 base, and 10 bases lay between the germline ends. Germline CDR1 is SNHLY and CDR2 is FYNNEI. The CDR3 sequence is 13 residues long. The DNA of the CDR3 is TGTGCCAGCACCCGGGGTGGGAACACTGAAGCTTTCTTT. It translates to CASTRGGNTEAFF.

This sequence joins TRBV7-9 and TRBJ2-5, with no clear D. The germline gives CDR1 SEHNR, CDR2 FQNEAQ (reference sequence). Trimming cost V 5 bases and J 1 base, with 20 bases left between them. This CDR3 has 17 amino acids. The DNA of the CDR3 is TGTGCCAGCAGCCCGATTAAAACCAACCGACTCCAAGAGACCCAGTACTTC. This encodes CASSPIKTNRLQETQYF. Full variable domain (rest looked up from reference TRBV7-9 and TRBJ2-5): DTGVSQNPRHKITKRGQNVTFRCDPISEHNRLYWYRQTLGQGPEFLTYFQNEAQLEKSRLLSDRFSAERPKGSFSTLEIQRTEQGDSAMYLCASSPIKTNRLQETQYFGPGTRLLVL.

The chain links TRBV19 to TRBJ1-3; D call uncertain. This CDR3 region has 15 residues. Germline V gives CDR1 LNHDA, CDR2 SQIVND (reference sequence). V was clipped by 2 bases and J by 0 bases, with 8 bases between them. DNA of the CDR3: TGTGCCAGTAGTATAATGGGGATCTCTGGAAACACCATATATTTT. This translates into CASSIMGISGNTIYF.

The chain joins TRBV14 to TRBJ1-2; the D gene is possibly TRBD1 (6 bases). The CDR3 extends over 13 amino acids. Germline assignment: CDR1 SGHDN and CDR2 FVKESK. V was pared by 9 bases and J by 5 bases, with 16 bases between. The chain's CDR3 is CARERDNYYGYTF. The CDR3 bases are TGTGCCAGGGAAAGGGACAACTATTATGGCTACACCTTC.

The table lists this clone with a few counts. This sequence joins TRBV5-1 and TRBJ1-1; D is uncertain. Trimming stripped 0 bases from V and 3 bases from J, with 0 bases between. Germline V gene data show CDR1 as SGHRS and CDR2 as YFSETQ. This CDR3 region has 11 residues. Written as DNA, the CDR3 is TGCGCCAGCAGCTTGGACACTGAAGCTTTCTTT. Its protein product is CASSLDTEAFF.

CDR3 sequence reads: CASSLPPGTSGRNEQFF. The DNA of the CDR3 is TGTGCCAGCAGCTTACCCCCGGGGACTAGCGGGAGGAATGAGCAGTTCTTC. V and J are TRBV7-9 and TRBJ2-1; 15 bases match TRBD2. CDR3 length equals 17 residues. V lost 2 bases to trimming and J lost 7 bases; unmatched junction nucleotides: 6. CDR1 is SEHNR, CDR2 FQNEAQ, per germline (reference sequence).

The J gene is TRBJ2-1, the V gene TRBV27; D perhaps matches TRBD1 (6 bases). Per the germline V gene, CDR1 is MNHEY and CDR2 is SMNVEV (reference sequence). This CDR3 has 13 residues. V lost 3 bases and J 9 bases, leaving 12 bases between the germline ends. CDR3 DNA: TGTGCCAGCAGTTTGCGGTCAGGGGTTGAGCAGTTCTTC. Translated, it gives CASSLRSGVEQFF.

This clone was seen a single time. J is TRBJ2-1 and V is TRBV6-6; D gene uncertain. The CDR3 is 15 amino acids. The V and J ends lost 5 bases and 5 bases respectively, with 16 bases between them. Germline CDR1 and CDR2: MNHNY and SVGAGI (reference sequence). The CDR3 reads CASSQDFDGDNEQFF. CDR3 DNA: TGTGCCAGCAGTCAAGACTTCGACGGAGACAATGAGCAGTTCTTC.

V and J are TRBV30 and TRBJ2-1, with 8 positions matching TRBD2. CDR3 length equals 12 residues. Germline assignment: CDR1 GTSNPN and CDR2 SVGIG (reference sequence). V shed 2 bases, J shed 13 bases, and the junction held 7 bases outside the gene matches. CDR3 region: CAWSPREGLQFF. CDR3 bases: TGTGCCTGGAGTCCACGGGAGGGCCTTCAGTTCTTC.

The chain has TRBV10-2 and TRBJ2-1; D is perhaps TRBD1 (5 bases). This CDR3 has 13 amino acids. In germline, CDR1 is WSHSY, CDR2 SAAADI. Trimming removed 5 bases from V and 6 bases from J, with 11 bases in between. The CDR3 DNA reads TGCGCCAGCAGTCAGGGTATGGTCAATGAGCAGTTCTTC. Its protein product is CASSQGMVNEQFF.

CDR3 amino acids: CASSRQPSQTQYF. Written as DNA, the CDR3 is TGTGCCAGCAGTAGACAGCCGAGCCAGACCCAGTACTTC. The chain is built from TRBV28 and TRBJ2-5; D perhaps matches TRBD1 (5 bases). Trimming shortened V by 5 bases and J by 6 bases, and 13 bases separated the two germline ends. The CDR3 sequence is 13 residues long. Germline CDR1 is MDHEN and CDR2 is SYDVKM.

The gene calls are TRBV27 and TRBJ2-5; D is unresolved. The CDR3 extends over 13 amino acids. V shed 6 bases and J shed 11 bases, with 19 bases lying between them. Germline V lookup: CDR1 MNHEY, CDR2 SMNVEV (reference sequence). The CDR3 DNA sequence: TGTGCCAGCAGACGATTAAAGCGCGAGGTGCAGTACTTC. This sequence encodes CASRRLKREVQYF.

This clone was picked up one time. The V gene is TRBV7-3, the J gene TRBJ2-3; D is undetermined. V lost 0 bases and J lost 2, with 3 bases in between. The germline gives CDR1 SGHTA, CDR2 FQGTGA. The CDR3 is 13 amino acids. Written as DNA, the CDR3 is TGTGCCAGCAGCTTAACCTACACAGATACGCAGTATTTT. Its protein product is CASSLTYTDTQYF.

This clone was seen once. V gene TRBV4-1 combines with J gene TRBJ2-7; D is perhaps TRBD2 (5 bases). V was pared by 1 base and J by 9 bases, with 16 bases between. Germline CDR1 MGHRA, CDR2 YSYEKL. CDR3 length: 14 residues. DNA for the CDR3: TGCGCCAGCAGCCAAGGAGGGAAGGCTATAGGGCAGTACTTC. As protein: CASSQGGKAIGQYF.

J is TRBJ2-5 and V is TRBV5-4; tentatively, D is TRBD1 (6 bases). Trimming took 0 bases from V and 2 from J, leaving 8 bases between them. Looked up from germline, CDR1 is SGHNT and CDR2 is YYREEE (reference sequence). The CDR3 sequence is 14 residues long. CDR3 bases: TGTGCCAGCAGCTTGGCAGGGGTACAAGAGACCCAGTACTTC. It yields the protein CASSLAGVQETQYF. Based on the CDR3 plus reference TRBV5-4 and TRBJ2-5, the full variable domain is ETGVTQSPTHLIKTRGQQVTLRCSSQSGHNTVSWYQQALGQGPQFIFQYYREEENGRGNFPPRFSGLQFPNYSSELNVNALELDDSALYLCASSLAGVQETQYFGPGTRLLVL.

The CDR3 DNA is TGTGCCAGCAGTCCGACAGGGGGGTTAGAAGCTTTCTTT. This encodes CASSPTGGLEAFF. The chain has TRBV28 and TRBJ1-1, with 9 nucleotides matching TRBD1. Germline lookup yields CDR1 MDHEN and CDR2 SYDVKM. The CDR3 loop spans 13 amino acids. The V and J ends lost 5 bases and 8 bases, in that order; junction bases with no gene match: 6.

The J gene is TRBJ2-3, the V gene TRBV13, with D unclear. Germline V gene lookup returns CDR1 PRHDT and CDR2 FYEKMQ (reference sequence). CDR3 length: 13 amino acids. The V end lost 7 bases, the J end lost 6 bases, and 14 bases lay between the germline ends. DNA for the CDR3: TGTGCCAGCACCATCTCTCCGGCGGATACGCAGTATTTT. It specifies CASTISPADTQYF.

The gene calls are TRBV18 and TRBJ2-5, with D hard to call. CDR1 is KGHSH and CDR2 is LQKENI in the germline V gene. Deletions cut 3 bases from V and 5 bases from J, with 13 bases between. This CDR3 comprises 14 residues. In nucleotides, the CDR3 is TGTGCCAGCTCACCTCGGACCTTTGGGGAGACCCAGTACTTC. Translation gives CASSPRTFGETQYF.

The V gene is TRBV30, the J gene TRBJ1-6; maybe TRBD1 (5 bases). Germline V gene lookup returns CDR1 GTSNPN and CDR2 SVGIG (reference sequence). The CDR3 extends over 16 amino acids. Trimming stripped 2 bases from V and 8 bases from J, with 19 bases between. For the CDR3, the DNA is TGTGCCTGGAGTTTTTCCAGCCGGGGGGATGATTCACCCCTCCACTTT. This codes for CAWSFSSRGDDSPLHF.

The CDR3 DNA sequence: TGTGCCAGCAGCCAAGAAAGGACAGCGGCTAGCACAGATACGCAGTATTTT. Translating gives CASSQERTAASTDTQYF. The chain carries TRBV4-2 and TRBJ2-3, with D perhaps matching TRBD1 (6 bases). Germline-derived CDR1 and CDR2 are LGHNA and YNFKEQ. The CDR3 extends over 17 amino acids. V dropped 0 bases and J dropped 0 bases, with 13 bases sitting between them.

This sequence joins TRBV18 and TRBJ2-3, with a possible D match to TRBD2 (6 bases). Germline-derived CDR1 and CDR2 are KGHSH and LQKENI. The CDR3 contains 13 residues. V was clipped by 8 bases and J by 2 bases, with 11 bases between them. DNA of the CDR3: TGTGCCAGCCTGCGGGACCTCACAGATACGCAGTATTTT. Translation: CASLRDLTDTQYF.

The chain employs TRBV6-6 and TRBJ2-7, with a possible D match to TRBD2 (5 bases). Trimming took off 2 bases at V and 1 base at J, with 6 bases between the two ends. CDR1 is MNHNY, CDR2 SVGAGI, per germline (reference sequence). The CDR3 totals 13 residues. The chain's CDR3 is CASSYRDSYEQYF. The DNA for the CDR3 is TGTGCCAGCAGTTACCGGGATTCCTACGAGCAGTACTTC.

This chain links TRBV18 with TRBJ1-3; D might be TRBD1 (5 bases). CDR1 and CDR2 (germline): KGHSH, LQKENI. This CDR3 spans 17 amino acids. Deletions cut 1 base from V and 0 bases from J, with 13 bases between. The CDR3 loop is CASSPRLLGTSGNTIYF. CDR3 bases: TGTGCCAGCTCACCACGGTTACTGGGGACCTCTGGAAACACCATATATTTT. Full variable domain (outside the CDR3, taken from reference TRBV18 and TRBJ1-3): NAGVMQNPRHLVRRRGQEARLRCSPMKGHSHVYWYRQLPEEGLKFMVYLQKENIIDESGMPKERFSAEFPKEGPSILRIQQVVRGDSAAYFCASSPRLLGTSGNTIYFGEGSWLTVV.

The chain combines TRBV7-9 with TRBJ2-1; no clear D. The CDR3 covers 17 residues. The V gene lost 5 bases and the J gene lost 3 bases, with 20 bases spanning the gap. Germline CDR1 reads SEHNR; CDR2 reads FQNEAQ (reference sequence). The CDR3 here is CASSPRQIRTVYNEQFF. The DNA of the CDR3 is TGTGCCAGCAGCCCTCGCCAAATACGGACGGTCTACAATGAGCAGTTCTTC. The full variable domain, with the rest looked up from reference TRBV7-9 and TRBJ2-1, is DTGVSQNPRHKITKRGQNVTFRCDPISEHNRLYWYRQTLGQGPEFLTYFQNEAQLEKSRLLSDRFSAERPKGSFSTLEIQRTEQGDSAMYLCASSPRQIRTVYNEQFFGPGTRLTVL.

This chain links TRBV10-3 with TRBJ2-5; 8 nucleotides agree with TRBD2. With the DNA end fitting TRBJ2-7 better, the J assignment may be wrong. The CDR3 has 13 amino acids. Germline values: CDR1 ENHRY, CDR2 SYGVKD. The CDR3 bases are TGTGCCATCAGTGAACTAGCGGAGGACGAGCAGTACTTC. This gives the protein CAISELAEDEQYF.

This rearrangement joins TRBV5-5 to TRBJ2-2; D possibly corresponds to TRBD2 (5 bases). Germline CDR1 reads SGHKS; CDR2 reads YYEKEE (reference sequence). Trimming pared 2 bases from V and 3 bases from J, leaving 11 bases between. The CDR3 runs 15 residues. The CDR3 DNA reads TGTGCCAGCAGCTTTCTCTCCGGGGACACCGGGGAGCTGTTTTTT. As protein: CASSFLSGDTGELFF. Full variable domain (remainder filled in from reference TRBV5-5 and TRBJ2-2): DAGVTQSPTHLIKTRGQQVTLRCSPISGHKSVSWYQQVLGQGPQFIFQYYEKEERGRGNFPDRFSARQFPNYSSELNVNALLLGDSALYLCASSFLSGDTGELFFGEGSRLTVL.

The chain links TRBV4-2 to TRBJ1-3; the D gene is possibly TRBD1 (5 bases). Trimming removed 5 bases from V and 1 base from J, with 27 bases in between. The CDR3 is 20 residues long. Germline values: CDR1 LGHNA, CDR2 YNFKEQ. The CDR3 reads CASSARQVRDQMGSGNTIYF. CDR3 nucleotide sequence: TGTGCCAGCAGCGCCCGTCAAGTAAGGGACCAAATGGGGTCTGGAAACACCATATATTTT.